This is a list of T cell receptor beta chains from one sample in a study of blood T cell repertoires in COVID-19. Assay used: immunoSEQ multiplex PCR; TCRdb lists only in-frame clones, some missing. The table shows approximately 200,000 clones, with 87% occurring only once. Sequenced sample: PBMCs or T cells enriched from blood (not recorded which). All receptors come from a man aged 30-40 years in a cohort exposed to, infected with or recovered from COVID-19 (not recorded which). The CDR3 runs from the conserved cysteine through the conserved F or W. Fields, in order: clone size, D gene, J gene, V gene, CDR3 protein, CDR3 DNA. A D gene is named only where the DNA matches it firmly. Clone sizes are given selectively: once, few, many, or a class where the clone is expanded.

size: -; D: -; J: TRBJ1-4; V: TRBV27; CDR3: CASSLLGDGKLFF; DNA: TGTGCCAGCAGTTTATTAGGGGATGGAAAACTGTTTTTT
size: -; D: -; J: TRBJ1-1; V: TRBV7-9; CDR3: CASSTQGSLEAFF; DNA: TGTGCCAGCAGCACCCAGGGGTCCCTTGAAGCTTTCTTT
size: -; D: -; J: TRBJ2-1; V: TRBV4-1; CDR3: CASSRVRDTYNEQFF; DNA: TGCGCCAGCAGCCGAGTCAGGGATACCTACAATGAGCAGTTCTTC
size: -; D: -; J: TRBJ1-4; V: TRBV15; CDR3: CATSRDRQGNEKLFF; DNA: TGTGCCACCAGCAGAGATCGGCAGGGTAATGAAAAACTGTTTTTT
size: once; D: -; J: TRBJ2-3; V: TRBV5-4; CDR3: CASSFPGSIDTQYF; DNA: TGTGCCAGCAGCTTTCCCGGGAGCATAGATACGCAGTATTTT
size: -; D: TRBD1; J: TRBJ2-3; V: TRBV2; CDR3: CASRDRGTGLDTQYF; DNA: TGTGCCAGCAGGGACCGGGGGACAGGGCTTGATACGCAGTATTTT
size: -; D: TRBD2; J: TRBJ2-2; V: TRBV24-1; CDR3: CATSDPTSGANTGELFF; DNA: TGTGCCACCAGTGATCCGACTAGCGGGGCGAACACCGGGGAGCTGTTTTTT
size: few; D: TRBD1; J: TRBJ2-1; V: TRBV6-5; CDR3: CATKDPGQAGNEQFF; DNA: TGTGCCACCAAGGATCCGGGACAGGCGGGGAATGAGCAGTTCTTC
size: -; D: TRBD1; J: TRBJ2-7; V: TRBV11-2; CDR3: CASSLISRQGSYEQYF; DNA: TGTGCCAGCAGCTTAATCTCTCGACAGGGGTCCTACGAGCAGTACTTC
size: -; D: TRBD1; J: TRBJ2-2; V: TRBV29-1; CDR3: CSVGTPGGVMDTGELFF; DNA: TGCAGCGTGGGAACCCCAGGGGGCGTGATGGACACCGGGGAGCTGTTTTTT
size: -; D: -; J: TRBJ1-2; V: TRBV7-2; CDR3: CASSLSRGANYGYTF; DNA: TGTGCCAGCAGCTTAAGTCGGGGGGCAAACTATGGCTACACCTTC
size: -; D: -; J: TRBJ2-7; V: TRBV28; CDR3: CASGAGSSYEQYF; DNA: TGTGCCAGTGGGGCAGGGTCCTCCTACGAGCAGTACTTC
size: -; D: -; J: TRBJ1-1; V: TRBV28; CDR3: CASSFLRRSEDTEAFF; DNA: TGTGCCAGCAGTTTTCTACGGAGGTCGGAGGACACTGAAGCTTTCTTT
size: few; D: TRBD1; J: TRBJ2-1; V: TRBV27; CDR3: CASSPPGQPWYEQFF; DNA: TGTGCCAGCAGTCCTCCGGGACAGCCCTGGTATGAGCAGTTCTTC
size: -; D: -; J: TRBJ2-1; V: TRBV7-2; CDR3: CASSLRVRDEQFF; DNA: TGTGCCAGCAGCTTGCGCGTGAGGGATGAGCAGTTCTTC
size: -; D: TRBD2; J: TRBJ2-2; V: TRBV27; CDR3: CASSYFSGSIKTGELFF; DNA: TGTGCCAGCAGTTATTTTAGCGGGAGTATAAAGACCGGGGAGCTGTTTTTT
size: -; D: TRBD1; J: TRBJ1-1; V: TRBV4-2; CDR3: CASSQEGGANTEAFF; DNA: TGTGCCAGCAGCCAAGAAGGGGGCGCGAACACTGAAGCTTTCTTT
size: -; D: TRBD1; J: TRBJ1-5; V: TRBV28; CDR3: CASSLRQGRKPQHF; DNA: TGTGCCAGCAGTCTACGACAGGGTAGAAAGCCCCAGCATTTT
size: once; D: -; J: TRBJ2-1; V: TRBV24-1; CDR3: CATSVGGREEEQFF; DNA: TGTGCCACCAGTGTAGGCGGCAGAGAAGAGGAGCAGTTCTTC
size: once; D: -; J: TRBJ1-6; V: TRBV15; CDR3: CATSRNRQNSPLHF; DNA: TGTGCCACCAGCAGAAACCGACAGAACTCACCCCTCCACTTT
size: -; D: TRBD1; J: TRBJ2-5; V: TRBV11-2; CDR3: CASSLGLRTGKMETQYF; DNA: TGTGCCAGCAGCTTAGGATTAAGGACAGGGAAGATGGAGACCCAGTACTTC
size: -; D: -; J: TRBJ2-7; V: TRBV7-9; CDR3: CASSSFYEQYF; DNA: TGTGCCAGCAGCTCATTCTACGAGCAGTACTTC
size: -; D: TRBD2; J: TRBJ2-7; V: TRBV12-3/TRBV12-4; CDR3: CASSTTSGYEQYF; DNA: TGTGCCAGCAGCACGACTAGCGGCTACGAGCAGTACTTC
size: -; D: -; J: TRBJ2-1; V: TRBV28; CDR3: CASSLGGAFYNEQFF; DNA: TGTGCCAGCAGTTTAGGGGGGGCTTTCTACAATGAGCAGTTCTTC
size: -; D: -; J: TRBJ2-7; V: TRBV5-1; CDR3: CASSLESAGAYEQYF; DNA: TGCGCCAGCAGCTTGGAGTCGGCAGGGGCCTACGAGCAGTACTTC
size: -; D: -; J: TRBJ2-7; V: TRBV27; CDR3: CASRAGRSSYEQYF; DNA: TGTGCCAGCCGGGCGGGACGGAGCTCCTACGAGCAGTACTTC
size: -; D: -; J: TRBJ2-1; V: TRBV27; CDR3: CASSLTFPYNEQFF; DNA: TGTGCCAGCAGTTTGACTTTCCCCTACAATGAGCAGTTCTTC
size: -; D: -; J: TRBJ2-1; V: TRBV24-1; CDR3: CATSGPGDTSSYNEQFF; DNA: TGTGCCACCAGTGGCCCGGGAGACACTAGCTCCTACAATGAGCAGTTCTTC
size: -; D: -; J: TRBJ2-2; V: TRBV18; CDR3: CASSPMTETNTGELFF; DNA: TGTGCCAGCTCACCAATGACAGAGACGAACACCGGGGAGCTGTTTTTT
size: few; D: TRBD1; J: TRBJ1-1; V: TRBV7-9; CDR3: CASSPNQGQGNTEAFF; DNA: TGTGCCAGCAGCCCAAACCAAGGACAGGGGAACACTGAAGCTTTCTTT
size: -; D: TRBD1; J: TRBJ1-1; V: TRBV27; CDR3: CASSLDRVNTEAFF; DNA: TGTGCCAGCAGTCTAGACAGGGTTAACACTGAAGCTTTCTTT
size: -; D: TRBD1; J: TRBJ2-7; V: TRBV28; CDR3: CASSLRTGGNYEQYF; DNA: TGTGCCAGCAGTTTAAGGACAGGGGGGAACTACGAGCAGTACTTC
size: -; D: -; J: TRBJ1-4; V: TRBV11-2; CDR3: CASSQGTNEKLFF; DNA: TGTGCCAGCAGCCAGGGCACAAATGAAAAACTGTTTTTT